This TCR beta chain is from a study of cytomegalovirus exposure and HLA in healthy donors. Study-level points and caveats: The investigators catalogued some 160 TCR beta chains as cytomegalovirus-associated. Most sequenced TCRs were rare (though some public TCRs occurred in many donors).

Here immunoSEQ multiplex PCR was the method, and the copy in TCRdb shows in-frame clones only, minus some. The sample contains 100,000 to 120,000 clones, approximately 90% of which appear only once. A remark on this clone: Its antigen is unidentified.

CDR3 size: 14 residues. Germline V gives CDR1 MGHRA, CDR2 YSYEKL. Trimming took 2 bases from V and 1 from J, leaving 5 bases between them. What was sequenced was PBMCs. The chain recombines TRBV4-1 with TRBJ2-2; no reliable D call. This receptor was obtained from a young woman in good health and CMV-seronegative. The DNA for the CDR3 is TGCGCCAGCAGCCAACAGGAGAACACCGGGGAGCTGTTTTTT. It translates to CASSQQENTGELFF.